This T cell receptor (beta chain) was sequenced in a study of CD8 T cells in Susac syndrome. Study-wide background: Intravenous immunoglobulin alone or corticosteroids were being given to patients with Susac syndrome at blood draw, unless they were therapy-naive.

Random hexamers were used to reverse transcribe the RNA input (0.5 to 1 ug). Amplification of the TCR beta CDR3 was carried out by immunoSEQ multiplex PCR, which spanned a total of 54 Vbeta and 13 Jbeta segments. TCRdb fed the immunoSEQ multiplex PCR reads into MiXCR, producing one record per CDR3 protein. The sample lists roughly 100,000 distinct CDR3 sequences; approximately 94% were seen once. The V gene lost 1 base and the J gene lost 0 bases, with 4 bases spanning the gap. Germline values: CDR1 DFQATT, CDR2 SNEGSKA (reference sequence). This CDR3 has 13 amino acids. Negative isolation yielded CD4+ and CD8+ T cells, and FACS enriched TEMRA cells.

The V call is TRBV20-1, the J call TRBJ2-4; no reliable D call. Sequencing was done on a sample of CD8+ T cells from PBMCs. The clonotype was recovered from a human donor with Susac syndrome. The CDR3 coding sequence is TGCAGTGCTAGAGTCGTAGCCAAAAACATTCAGTACTTC. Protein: CSARVVAKNIQYF.